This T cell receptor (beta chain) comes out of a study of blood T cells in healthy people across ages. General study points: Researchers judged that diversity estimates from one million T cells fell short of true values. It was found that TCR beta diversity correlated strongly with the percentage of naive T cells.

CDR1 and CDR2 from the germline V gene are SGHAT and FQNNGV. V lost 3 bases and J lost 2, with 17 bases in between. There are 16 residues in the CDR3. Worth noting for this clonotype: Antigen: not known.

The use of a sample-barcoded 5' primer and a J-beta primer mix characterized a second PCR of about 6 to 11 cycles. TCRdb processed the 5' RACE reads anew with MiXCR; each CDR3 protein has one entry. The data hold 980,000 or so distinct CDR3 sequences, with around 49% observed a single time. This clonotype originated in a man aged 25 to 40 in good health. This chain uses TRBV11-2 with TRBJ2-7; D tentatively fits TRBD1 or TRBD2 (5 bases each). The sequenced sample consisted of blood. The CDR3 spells CASSFSRSGTPYEQYF. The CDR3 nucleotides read TGTGCCAGCAGCTTTAGTCGCTCCGGGACGCCCTACGAGCAGTACTTC.